A single sample is the source of the 19 T cell receptor beta chains below, sequenced in a study of T cell repertoires in cytomegalovirus infection. MiXCR was run by TCRdb on the reads, yielding one entry per CDR3 protein. The sample has approximately 70,000 distinct CDR3 sequences; approximately 3.6% are singletons. The material sequenced was PBMCs. Every receptor here comes from a human donor in good health (CMV status not recorded). Some clones in this sample may be carry-over from other donors' samples.

This clonotype was observed at least ten times. The gene calls are TRBV7-2 and TRBJ2-5; 9 nucleotides agree with TRBD1. This CDR3 has 16 residues. Germline loops: CDR1 SGHTA, CDR2 FQGNSA. V lost 4 bases, J lost 5 bases, and 11 bases stayed unmatched. The CDR3 is CASSSSGTGRTETQYF. Written as DNA, the CDR3 is TGTGCCAGCAGCTCATCCGGGACAGGGAGGACGGAGACCCAGTACTTC.

This clonotype was found many times. V gene TRBV28 combines with J gene TRBJ1-2, with D perhaps matching TRBD1 (6 bases). Germline lookup yields CDR1 MDHEN and CDR2 SYDVKM. V was cut by 3 bases and J by 4 bases, with 9 bases left in between. CDR3 length: 13 residues. In DNA form, the CDR3 reads TGTGCCAGCAGTTTGGCAGGGGCCTATGGCTACACCTTC. Translating it yields CASSLAGAYGYTF.

This clonotype was detected ten times or more. CDR3 DNA: TGTGCCAGTAGTATATGGTATAGCAATCAGCCCCAGCATTTT. Its protein product is CASSIWYSNQPQHF. V is TRBV19 and J is TRBJ1-5; unclear D gene. The V and J ends lost 2 bases and 0 bases respectively, with 5 bases between them. This CDR3 spans 14 amino acids. Germline lookup yields CDR1 LNHDA and CDR2 SQIVND (reference sequence). Together with reference TRBV19 and TRBJ1-5, the CDR3 gives the full variable domain: DGGITQSPKYLFRKEGQNVTLSCEQNLNHDAMYWYRQDPGQGLRLIYYSQIVNDFQKGDIAEGYSVSREKKESFPLTVTSAQKNPTAFYLCASSIWYSNQPQHFGDGTRLSIL.

This clonotype appeared many times. V usage is TRBV7-2 and J usage is TRBJ2-7; TRBD1 matches at 9 bases. J gave up 4 bases and V 5 bases, and 9 bases lay outside the gene matches. The CDR3 length is 15 residues. The germline V gene has CDR1 SGHTA and CDR2 FQGNSA. CDR3 nucleotides: TGTGCCAGCAGCCGACGGGGACAGGGTTCTTACGAGCAGTACTTC. Its protein product is CASSRRGQGSYEQYF. Full variable domain (outside the CDR3, taken from reference TRBV7-2 and TRBJ2-7): GAGVSQSPSNKVTEKGKDVELRCDPISGHTALYWYRQSLGQGLEFLIYFQGNSAPDKSGLPSDRFSAERTGGSVSTLTIQRTQQEDSAVYLCASSRRGQGSYEQYFGPGTRLTVT.

This clonotype was seen many times. J is TRBJ1-1 and V is TRBV7-2, with unresolved D. Germline CDR1 SGHTA, CDR2 FQGNSA. The ends were cut back, 3 bases at V and 6 bases at J, with 5 bases in the middle. This CDR3 is 11 amino acids long. The CDR3 here is CASSFMSEAFF. The CDR3 DNA sequence: TGTGCCAGCAGCTTCATGTCTGAAGCTTTCTTT.

Notes on this clonotype: A much larger clone sits a single nucleotide away, making a read error possible. The CDR3 does not end in the conserved phenylalanine or tryptophan, so this is likely a read error. This chain uses TRBV6-6 with TRBJ2-1; 13 positions agree with TRBD2. Germline trimming cut 6 bases from V and 6 bases from J; bases unmatched to any gene: 5. This CDR3 comprises 15 residues. Germline V gene lookup returns CDR1 MNHNY and CDR2 SVGAGI (reference sequence). Here the CDR3 DNA reads TGTGCCAGCAGACCCGGGACTAGCGGGATCAATGAGCAGTTCTCC. Amino acid sequence: CASRPGTSGINEQFS.

At least ten counts were recorded for this clonotype. The chain links TRBV20-1 to TRBJ2-5; 9 positions match TRBD2. The germline CDR1 and CDR2 sequences are DFQATT and SNEGSKA (reference sequence). The CDR3 runs 18 residues. V lost 5 bases, J lost 0 bases, and 16 bases stayed unmatched. The CDR3 region has the DNA TGCAGTGCTCCGCGAGCGGGGCTAGCGGGGAGGTACCAAGAGACCCAGTACTTC. Translated, it gives CSAPRAGLAGRYQETQYF.

This clonotype was recorded at least ten times. The chain combines TRBV7-8 with TRBJ2-5; D tentatively reads TRBD1 or TRBD2 (5 bases each). CDR3 length: 17 amino acids. Germline values: CDR1 SGHVS, CDR2 FQNEAQ. The ends were cut back, 4 bases at V and 5 bases at J, with 23 bases in the middle. This CDR3 is CASSSLGASGGRETQYF. In nucleotides, the CDR3 is TGTGCCAGCAGCTCCCTAGGGGCCAGTGGAGGCAGGGAGACCCAGTACTTC.

Many counts were recorded for this clonotype. The chain employs TRBV7-6 and TRBJ1-4; weak D call: TRBD1 (6 bases). The V gene's germline CDR1 is SGHVS and CDR2 FNYEAQ. The CDR3 consists of 13 residues. The V and J ends lost 6 bases and 7 bases respectively, with 12 bases between them. The CDR3 sequence is CASSQKGGEKLFF. The CDR3, as DNA: TGTGCCAGCAGTCAAAAAGGGGGTGAAAAACTGTTTTTT.

On this clonotype: This could be a read error, since a much larger clone is one nucleotide away. V gene TRBV7-6 combines with J gene TRBJ2-3; 8 nucleotides align to TRBD2. The CDR3 has 16 residues. The germline gives CDR1 SGHVS, CDR2 FNYEAQ. This chain's CDR3 is CACSLEITSGTDTQYF. Here the CDR3 DNA reads TGTGCCTGCAGCTTAGAGATTACTAGCGGAACAGATACGCAGTATTTT.

This clonotype occurred many times. V is TRBV6-1 and J is TRBJ2-3; TRBD1 is a possible D gene (6 bases). The CDR3 has 17 residues. Germline CDR1 is MNHNS and CDR2 is SASEGT. V was clipped by 5 bases and J by 2 bases, with 20 bases between them. CDR3 DNA sequence: TGTGCCAGCAGTTTTCCCAGAGGCAGGGGCCTCACAGATACGCAGTATTTT. Amino acid sequence: CASSFPRGRGLTDTQYF.

This clonotype showed up just a few times. The rearrangement uses TRBV7-8 and TRBJ2-1, with TRBD1 as a possible D gene (6 bases). Deletions cut 2 bases from V and 6 bases from J, with 26 bases between. This CDR3 region has 19 residues. The germline gives CDR1 SGHVS, CDR2 FQNEAQ. CDR3 sequence reads: CASSLSATGQFLPFNEQFF. The CDR3 DNA sequence: TGTGCCAGCAGCTTATCAGCAACTGGACAGTTTTTACCCTTCAATGAGCAGTTCTTC.

This clonotype came up many times. This rearrangement joins TRBV7-2 to TRBJ2-3, with D uncertain. Germline V gives CDR1 SGHTA, CDR2 FQGNSA. The CDR3 has 12 residues. Trimming cost V 0 bases and J 8 bases, with 6 bases left between them. The CDR3 region is CASSLASGTQYF. CDR3 in DNA: TGTGCCAGCAGCTTAGCTTCCGGTACGCAGTATTTT.

This clonotype was seen ten or more times. DNA of the CDR3: TGTGCCAGCAGCACTAGAGCGGGAGAAAACATTCAGTACTTC. Residues: CASSTRAGENIQYF. J is TRBJ2-4 and V is TRBV7-2; 8 bases are a match to TRBD2. The CDR3 runs 14 residues. Trimming cost V 5 bases and J 5 bases; bases outside gene matches: 5. Germline V lookup: CDR1 SGHTA, CDR2 FQGNSA.

This clonotype was detected ten times or more. The chain has TRBV6-2 or TRBV6-3 and TRBJ2-1, with TRBD2 matching over 9 bases. The CDR3 sequence is 15 residues long. Germline V gene data show CDR1 as MNHEY and CDR2 as SVGEGT. The trim removed 8 bases at V and 2 bases at J, leaving 7 bases unmatched. The CDR3, as DNA: TGTGCCAGCGAAGCGGGGGGCACTACCTACAATGAGCAGTTCTTC. Its translation: CASEAGGTTYNEQFF.

This chain joins TRBV7-2 and TRBJ2-1; the match to TRBD2 covers 9 bases. The CDR3 contains 15 residues. CDR1 and CDR2 from the germline V gene are SGHTA and FQGNSA. The trim removed 5 bases at V and 8 bases at J, leaving 10 bases unmatched. The CDR3 region has the DNA TGTGCCAGCAGCCCTAGCCTAGCGGGATTCCATGAGCAGTTCTTC. It translates to CASSPSLAGFHEQFF. The full variable domain, in which reference TRBV7-2 and TRBJ2-1 provide the parts outside the CDR3, is GAGVSQSPSNKVTEKGKDVELRCDPISGHTALYWYRQSLGQGLEFLIYFQGNSAPDKSGLPSDRFSAERTGGSVSTLTIQRTQQEDSAVYLCASSPSLAGFHEQFFGPGTRLTVL.

This clonotype showed up just once. The germline gene is not matched at one end of the junction; a read error may be the cause. This sequence joins TRBV12-3 or TRBV12-4 and TRBJ2-7, with TRBD1 matching over 7 bases. The CDR3 runs 13 residues. The CDR3 DNA follows: TGTGCCAACAGTTTAGACAGGGTGGGGGAGCAGTACTTC. Residues: CANSLDRVGEQYF.

This clonotype came up many times. J is TRBJ2-7 and V is TRBV7-2, with 10 bases that match TRBD2. The CDR3 runs to 16 residues. Per germline, CDR1 SGHTA and CDR2 FQGNSA. V lost 5 bases, J lost 8 bases, and 15 bases stayed unmatched. For the CDR3, the DNA is TGTGCCAGCAGCGGGGGGACCGGGACTAGCGTTGGCCAGCAGTACTTC. Translation: CASSGGTGTSVGQQYF.

This clonotype was detected ten times or more. V gene TRBV6-1 combines with J gene TRBJ1-5; no reliable D call. The CDR3 length is 13 residues. V lost 6 bases, J lost 4 bases, and 10 bases lay in between. Germline V gene data show CDR1 as MNHNS and CDR2 as SASEGT. The CDR3 DNA reads as TGTGCCAGCAGGCGCCGGGAAAATCAGCCCCAGCATTTT. The encoded protein is CASRRRENQPQHF.